Listed here are 7 T cell receptor beta chains from one sample, sequenced in a study of cytomegalovirus exposure and HLA in healthy donors. With 60 Vbeta and 13 Jbeta primers, the PCR was carried out. The repertoire was sequenced with immunoSEQ multiplex PCR; TCRdb's copy has only in-frame clones and lacks some. The data hold under 200,000 clones, with roughly 80% observed a single time. The sample consisted of PBMCs. Every receptor here comes from a woman in her twenties or thirties in good health and CMV-seronegative.

The chain is built from TRBV2 and TRBJ2-3; D gene uncertain. The germline gives CDR1 SNHLY, CDR2 FYNNEI. Trimming shortened V by 1 base and J by 6 bases, and 14 bases separated the two germline ends. The CDR3 contains 15 residues. The CDR3 spells CASSEGPYVRDTQYF. CDR3 bases: TGTGCCAGCAGTGAAGGCCCTTATGTCCGGGATACGCAGTATTTT.

The genes are TRBV2 and TRBJ2-7, with D possibly being TRBD1 (6 bases). From germline, CDR1 is SNHLY and CDR2 FYNNEI. CDR3 length: 14 amino acids. Trimming cost V 8 bases and J 2 bases, with 16 bases left between them. The CDR3 loop is CASLPWTVTYEQYF. DNA of the CDR3: TGTGCCAGCCTCCCATGGACAGTAACCTACGAGCAGTACTTC.

The V gene is TRBV5-6, the J gene TRBJ1-2; 10 bases are shared with TRBD1. Germline V gives CDR1 SGHDT, CDR2 YYEEEE. V dropped 9 bases and J dropped 8; count of bases not matched to a gene: 10. CDR3 length: 13 residues. The CDR3 loop reads CATLSGTGVGYTF. CDR3 nucleotides: TGTGCCACCTTGTCCGGGACAGGGGTCGGCTACACCTTC.

This chain links TRBV16 with TRBJ2-7; no firm D call. The CDR3 consists of 11 residues. Germline V lookup: CDR1 KGHSY, CDR2 FQNENV. V was cut by 5 bases and J by 9 bases, with 11 bases left in between. CDR3 nucleotide sequence: TGTGCCAGCAGCGGCGAGGTGGTGCAGTACTTC. Translating gives CASSGEVVQYF.

The genes are TRBV5-6 and TRBJ1-6; possible D gene TRBD1, 5 bases. Germline V lookup: CDR1 SGHDT, CDR2 YYEEEE. The ends were cut back, 4 bases at V and 9 bases at J, with 17 bases in the middle. The CDR3 is 15 residues long. This chain's CDR3 is CASSRVQVDGSPLHF. CDR3 bases: TGTGCCAGCAGCAGGGTACAGGTGGACGGTTCACCCCTCCACTTT.

V is TRBV5-5 and J is TRBJ2-7; D gene ambiguous. V lost 4 bases and J 3 bases, leaving 14 bases between the germline ends. This CDR3 spans 14 amino acids. From germline, CDR1 is SGHKS and CDR2 YYEKEE (reference sequence). The CDR3 spells CASSPTTLHYEQYF. The CDR3 DNA reads as TGTGCCAGCAGCCCTACGACTTTGCACTACGAGCAGTACTTC.

This clone was recorded once. The V call is TRBV13, the J call TRBJ2-1, with 7 positions matching TRBD1. CDR3 size: 14 residues. The V gene end was trimmed by 5 bases and the J gene end by 4 bases; junction bases not matched to a gene: 5. Germline CDR1 reads PRHDT; CDR2 reads FYEKMQ (reference sequence). CDR3 in amino acids: CASSTTDRYNEQFF. The CDR3 DNA is TGTGCCAGCAGCACGACGGACAGGTACAATGAGCAGTTCTTC.